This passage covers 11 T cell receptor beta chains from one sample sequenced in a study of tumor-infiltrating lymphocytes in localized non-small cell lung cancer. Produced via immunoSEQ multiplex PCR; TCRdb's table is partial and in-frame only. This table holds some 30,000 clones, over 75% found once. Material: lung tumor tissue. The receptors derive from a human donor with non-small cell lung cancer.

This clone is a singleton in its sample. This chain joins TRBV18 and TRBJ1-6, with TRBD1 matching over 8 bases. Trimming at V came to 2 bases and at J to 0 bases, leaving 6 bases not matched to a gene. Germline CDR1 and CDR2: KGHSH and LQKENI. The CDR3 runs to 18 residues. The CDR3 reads CASSPVTGTGSYNSPLHF. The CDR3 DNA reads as TGTGCCAGCTCACCAGTCACCGGGACAGGCTCCTATAATTCACCCCTCCACTTT.

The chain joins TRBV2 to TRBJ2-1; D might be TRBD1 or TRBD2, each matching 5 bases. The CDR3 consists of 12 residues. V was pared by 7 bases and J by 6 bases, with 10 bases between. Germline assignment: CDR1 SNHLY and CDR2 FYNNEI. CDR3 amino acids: CASKRGGNEQFF. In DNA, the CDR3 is TGTGCCAGCAAACGGGGCGGCAATGAGCAGTTCTTC.

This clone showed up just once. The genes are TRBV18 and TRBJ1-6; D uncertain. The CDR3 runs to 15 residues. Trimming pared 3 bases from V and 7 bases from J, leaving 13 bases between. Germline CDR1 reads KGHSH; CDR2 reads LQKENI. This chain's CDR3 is CASSPSPPRNSPLHF. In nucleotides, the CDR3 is TGTGCCAGCTCACCGAGTCCCCCGAGGAATTCACCCCTCCACTTT.

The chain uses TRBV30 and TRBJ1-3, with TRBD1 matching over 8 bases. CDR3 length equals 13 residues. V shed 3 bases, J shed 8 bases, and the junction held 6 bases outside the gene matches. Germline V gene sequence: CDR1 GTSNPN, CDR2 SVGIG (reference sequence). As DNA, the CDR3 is TGTGCCTGGAGGGCAGGGGGCTTAGACACCATATATTTT. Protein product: CAWRAGGLDTIYF. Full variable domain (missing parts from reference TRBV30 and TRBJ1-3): SQTIHQWPATLVQPVGSPLSLECTVEGTSNPNLYWYRQAAGRGLQLLFYSVGIGQISSEVPQNLSASRPQDRQFILSSKKLLLSDSGFYLCAWRAGGLDTIYFGEGSWLTVV.

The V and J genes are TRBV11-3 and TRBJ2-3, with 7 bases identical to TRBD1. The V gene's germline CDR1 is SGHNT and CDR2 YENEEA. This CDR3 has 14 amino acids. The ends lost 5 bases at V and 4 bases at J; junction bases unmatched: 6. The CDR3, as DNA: TGTGCCAGCAGCCTCACAGGGGTTCCAGATACGCAGTATTTT. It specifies CASSLTGVPDTQYF.

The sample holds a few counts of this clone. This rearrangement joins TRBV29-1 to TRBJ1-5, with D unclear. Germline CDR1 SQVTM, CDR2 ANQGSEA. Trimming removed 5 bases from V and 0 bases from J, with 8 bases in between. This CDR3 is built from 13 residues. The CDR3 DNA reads TGCAGCGTTTGGGAAAATAGCAATCAGCCCCAGCATTTT. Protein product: CSVWENSNQPQHF.

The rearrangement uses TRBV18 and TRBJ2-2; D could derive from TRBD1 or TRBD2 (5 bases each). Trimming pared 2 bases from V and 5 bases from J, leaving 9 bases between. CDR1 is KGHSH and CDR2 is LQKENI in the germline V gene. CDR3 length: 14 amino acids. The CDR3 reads CASSPRGETGELFF. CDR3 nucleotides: TGTGCCAGCTCACCAAGGGGAGAGACCGGGGAGCTGTTTTTT.

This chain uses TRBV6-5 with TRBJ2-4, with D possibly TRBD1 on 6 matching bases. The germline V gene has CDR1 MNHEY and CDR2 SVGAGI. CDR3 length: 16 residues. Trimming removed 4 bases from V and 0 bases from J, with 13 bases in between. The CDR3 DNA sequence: TGTGCCAGCAGTTCCGGGACATCTGTAGCCAAAAACATTCAGTACTTC. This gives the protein CASSSGTSVAKNIQYF.

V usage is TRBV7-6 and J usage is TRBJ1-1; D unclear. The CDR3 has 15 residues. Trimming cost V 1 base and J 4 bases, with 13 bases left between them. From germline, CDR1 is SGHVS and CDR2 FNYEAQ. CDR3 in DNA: TGTGCCAGCAGCTTAGGGGCTCGTCGGGGCACTGAAGCTTTCTTT. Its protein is CASSLGARRGTEAFF.

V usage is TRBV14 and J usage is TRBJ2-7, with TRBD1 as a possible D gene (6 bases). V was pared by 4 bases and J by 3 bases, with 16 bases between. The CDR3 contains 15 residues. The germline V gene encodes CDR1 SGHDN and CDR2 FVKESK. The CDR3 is CASSLVTGDFYEQYF. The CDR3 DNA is TGTGCCAGCAGCCTCGTGACAGGCGACTTCTACGAGCAGTACTTC.

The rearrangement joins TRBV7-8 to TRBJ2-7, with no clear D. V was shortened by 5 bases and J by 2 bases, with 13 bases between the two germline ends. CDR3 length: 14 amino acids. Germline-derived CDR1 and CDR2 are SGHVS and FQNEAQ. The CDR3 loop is CASSPTAVTYEQYF. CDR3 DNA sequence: TGTGCCAGCAGCCCCACCGCGGTCACCTACGAGCAGTACTTC.